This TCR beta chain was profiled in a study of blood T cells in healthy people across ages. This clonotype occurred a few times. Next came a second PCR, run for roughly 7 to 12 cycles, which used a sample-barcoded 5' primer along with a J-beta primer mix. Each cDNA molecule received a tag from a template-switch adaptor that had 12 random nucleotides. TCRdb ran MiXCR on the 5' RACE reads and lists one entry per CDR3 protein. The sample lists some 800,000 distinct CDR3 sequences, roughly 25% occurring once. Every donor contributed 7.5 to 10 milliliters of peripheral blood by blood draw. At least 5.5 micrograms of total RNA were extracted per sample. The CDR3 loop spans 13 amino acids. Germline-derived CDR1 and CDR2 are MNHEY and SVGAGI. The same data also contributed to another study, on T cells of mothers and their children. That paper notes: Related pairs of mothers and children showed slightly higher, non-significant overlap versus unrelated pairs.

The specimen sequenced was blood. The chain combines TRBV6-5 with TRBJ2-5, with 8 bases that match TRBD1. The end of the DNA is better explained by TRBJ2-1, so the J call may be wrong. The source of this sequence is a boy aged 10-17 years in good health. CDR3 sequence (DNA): TGTGCCAGCGTTGGACAGGGCTACAATGAGCAGTTCTTC. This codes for CASVGQGYNEQFF.